This T cell receptor beta chain originates from a study of shared clonotypes between healthy human individuals. Study-level results: Relative to their counterparts shared across all four donors, non-shared clonotypes exhibited diminished generation probabilities. Collection of samples was limited to blood; tissue repertoires likely differ.

This CDR3 region has 16 residues. The germline V and J ends were trimmed by 5 bases and 0 bases, with 12 bases remaining between them. Germline CDR1 SGHDT, CDR2 YYEEEE. A note on this clone: Its specificity is unknown.

Authors' methods: Filtering differed for immunoSEQ, which gave only junction sequences without quality scores. The protocol was immunoSEQ multiplex PCR, while the TCRdb copy is restricted to in-frame clones and leaves out a portion. D and trimming come from the DNA, and the V and J calls and clone size come from that table. The sample lists some 2.1 million clones, 85% to 95% occurring once. The TCR was taken from a man younger than 35 in good health. Sequences were obtained from naive CD4+ T cells sorted from blood. The subset denotes: CD45RA+ positively selected. The rearrangement links TRBV5-6 to TRBJ1-6; perhaps TRBD1 as D (5 bases). CDR3 sequence: CASSRWGSSYNSPLHF. Written as DNA, the CDR3 is TGTGCCAGCAGTCGATGGGGCAGCTCCTATAATTCACCCCTCCACTTT.